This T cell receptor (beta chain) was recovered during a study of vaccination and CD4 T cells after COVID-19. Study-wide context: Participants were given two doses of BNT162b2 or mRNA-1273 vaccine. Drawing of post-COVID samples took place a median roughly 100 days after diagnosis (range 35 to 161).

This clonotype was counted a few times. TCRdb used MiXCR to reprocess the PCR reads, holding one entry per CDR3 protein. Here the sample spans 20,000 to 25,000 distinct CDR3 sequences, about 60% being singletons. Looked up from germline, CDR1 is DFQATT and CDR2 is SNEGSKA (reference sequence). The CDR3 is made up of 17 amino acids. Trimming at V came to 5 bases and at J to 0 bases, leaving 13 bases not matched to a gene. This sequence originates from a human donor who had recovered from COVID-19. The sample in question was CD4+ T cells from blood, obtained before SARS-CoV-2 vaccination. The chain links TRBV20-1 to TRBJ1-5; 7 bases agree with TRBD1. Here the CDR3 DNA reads TGCAGTGCTGTCCACCCGACAGGGTCTAATAGCAATCAGCCCCAGCATTTT. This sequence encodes CSAVHPTGSNSNQPQHF.